This T cell receptor (beta chain) comes out of a study of cytomegalovirus exposure and HLA in healthy donors. The PCR employed 60 Vbeta primers together with 13 Jbeta primers. TCRdb's table, derived via immunoSEQ multiplex PCR, lists solely in-frame clones and lacks some. The sample includes under 200,000 clones, over 75% of them seen just once. Study-wide results and limits: According to a later analysis, most TCR beta chains associated with CMV appeared HLA-restricted. Sequencing depth roughly uniform across donors was assumed in presence/absence analyses.

In the case of this clone: Antigen unknown.

Trimming pared 8 bases from V and 2 bases from J, leaving 20 bases between. The CDR3 consists of 16 residues. CDR1 and CDR2 (germline): LNHDA, SQIVND (reference sequence). This TCR was recovered from a man between 50 and 59 years old in good health and CMV-seronegative. The chain joins TRBV19 to TRBJ2-3, with a possible D match to TRBD1 (6 bases). Input material: PBMCs. DNA for the CDR3: TGTGCCAGTCGTGGGGGCCGACCCTCACACACAGATACGCAGTATTTT. This gives the protein CASRGGRPSHTDTQYF.